This T cell receptor (beta chain) was sequenced in a study of response to subunit inactivated influenza vaccine. Via MiXCR, TCRdb re-called the RT-PCR reads, giving one row per CDR3 protein. The sample consists of 500,000 to 750,000 distinct CDR3 sequences, 14% of them appearing once. The CDR3 length is 16 residues. After removal of 7 bases from V and 6 bases from J, the junction contained 7 bases not matched to a gene. The chain links TRBV12-3 or TRBV12-4 to TRBJ2-1; the match to TRBD2 covers 15 bases. The sequenced sample was PBMCs from blood, obtained approximately 13 days after vaccination. The sequence was collected from a man aged 45-60 years who received an inactivated influenza vaccine. This chain's CDR3 is CASNPGLAGGINEQFF. The DNA for the CDR3 is TGTGCCAGCAATCCGGGACTAGCGGGGGGTATCAATGAGCAGTTCTTC.